This T cell receptor beta chain originates from a study of cytomegalovirus exposure and HLA in healthy donors. The study's findings and limits: More clonal expansion characterized HLA-associated TCR beta chains than equally common others in a later analysis.

13 Jbeta primers and 60 Vbeta primers were used for the PCR. Assay used: immunoSEQ multiplex PCR; TCRdb lists only in-frame clones, some missing. The sample includes 250,000 to 350,000 clones, just over 85% of them seen just once. For this clone: Its antigen remains unidentified.

This clonotype was sampled from a man aged 35 to 55 in good health and CMV-seropositive. Sequenced: PBMCs.

CDR3 sequence: CASSPLRGQGDEKLFF. In DNA, the CDR3 is TGTGCCAGCTCACCTCTAAGGGGACAGGGCGATGAAAAACTGTTTTTT. The chain employs TRBV18 and TRBJ1-4; 9 nucleotides agree with TRBD1. CDR1 and CDR2 (germline): KGHSH, LQKENI. Trimming took 3 bases from V and 6 from J; bases not matched to a gene: 8. This CDR3 comprises 16 residues.